The sequence of this T cell receptor beta chain was determined in a study of graft-versus-host responses after intestinal transplantation. Study in general: Uniformly, recipients were administered anti-thymocyte globulin induction with subsequent tacrolimus and steroids for about 3 years.

Study observations and caveats: Recipient marrow held GvH clones, some first seen in ileum or blood. Early post-transplant HvG declines showed an association with peak circulating GvH clone levels. Some patients had graft-donor T cell macrochimerism. In their allografts, the ratios of graft-versus-host to host-versus-graft T cell clones were high.

The V end lost 6 bases, the J end lost 0 bases, and 5 bases lay between the germline ends. The CDR3 loop spans 13 amino acids. Germline assignment: CDR1 SGHVS and CDR2 FQNEAQ. On this clone: As yet, its antigen is unknown.

Libraries were prepared by immunoSEQ multiplex PCR; TCRdb keeps only in-frame clonotypes and omits some of them. Of 90,000 to 120,000 clones in the sample, roughly 90% were seen once. This specimen was unstimulated CD4+ T cells sorted from spleen or lymph node cells, taken before transplant. V usage is TRBV7-8 and J usage is TRBJ1-4; D gene unclear. The TCR comes from a human donor who was the organ donor for an intestinal transplant. The CDR3 region is CASRPATNEKLFF. DNA for the CDR3: TGTGCCAGCAGGCCCGCAACTAATGAAAAACTGTTTTTT. The full variable domain, completed using reference TRBV7-8 and TRBJ1-4, is GAGVSQSPRYKVAKRGQDVALRCDPISGHVSLFWYQQALGQGPEFLTYFQNEAQLDKSGLPSDRFFAERPEGSVSTLKIQRTQQEDSAVYLCASRPATNEKLFFGSGTQLSVL.